This T cell receptor beta chain was sequenced during a study of blood T cell repertoires in COVID-19 (dated by TCRdb to the early 2020s). As for the study more broadly: Samples covering the acute and convalescent phases of COVID-19 were provided by collaborators in the United States, Italy and Spain. The prospective study material was composed of cDNA or gDNA derived from T cells, B-cell-depleted T cells, or PBMCs. Subjects who had been exposed to COVID-19, were actively infected with it, or had recovered from it provided the deeply sampled blood TCRbeta repertoires that made up the dataset. The repertoires were released in a freely available public database meant as a resource for research on the immune response to SARS-CoV-2. The samples were drawn from two sources: the first 160 participants of the ongoing ImmuneRACE study, and 950 to 1,500 subjects contributed by 6 global collaborators. The sample metadata nearly always contained a de-identified subject ID, COVID-19 status, age in years and sex. Where available, HLA class I and class II types were taken from metadata supplied by the sample provider and were not determined by assay-based typing. The research as a whole found: How much clinical and demographic metadata was included differed by source and by participant, and the metadata was provided uncurated.

The cysteine opens and the phenylalanine closes a CDR3 of 16 amino acids. Only the CDR3 portion is preserved as DNA: 48 bases, with reading frame beginning at the first base. V is cut back by 0 bases and J by 5 bases, with 7 bases in the junction unmatched. In the germline V gene (reference sequence), CDR1 corresponds to LNHNV and CDR2 to YYDKDF. TCRbeta CDR3 regions were amplified from genomic DNA using the immunoSEQ Assay, a bias-controlled multiplex PCR. Processing in the source paper ran as follows. The number of nucleated cells in each sample was estimated by amplification of reference gene primers within the assay. Sequence reads were collapsed and filtered to measure the absolute abundance of every unique TCRbeta CDR3 rearrangement. For each sample, productive Simpson clonality was calculated as the square root of Simpson's diversity index over productive rearrangements. The table comes from immuneACCESS by way of TCRdb, which keeps in-frame sequences with V and J called. Part of the clones is missing from these tables; in studies checked, under half for an unresolved V gene and the rest for unknown reasons. Clone size and the V and J calls come from that table; the DNA yielded D and trimming. This sample holds over 80,000 clones; 80% to 90% were observed only once. Under 10% of the sample lies in the top ten.

Worth noting for this clone: There is no known antigen for this receptor. No quality values exist for individual bases; no much larger clone is one base distant.

The collaborating institutions used their own protocols to collect whole blood in K2EDTA tubes. Collaborator samples were shipped for TCRbeta analysis as frozen whole blood, isolated PBMCs, or DNA extracted from either sample type. This clonotype was sampled from a man aged 45-60 years with acute or convalescent COVID-19. This sequence uses TRBV15 and TRBJ1-5; TRBD1 agrees with 7 junctional bases. The sequencing sample was made of peripheral blood. At the DNA level, the sequence is TGTGCCACCAGCAGAGATCGGAGAGGGGGCGATCAGCCCCAGCATTTT. This sequence encodes CATSRDRRGGDQPQHF.